The entry below gives a single T cell receptor beta chain sequence along with its context. Its antigen is still unknown. The V gene's germline CDR1 is SEHNR and CDR2 FQNEAQ (reference sequence). The J segment lost 0 bases and the V segment lost 4 bases, leaving 9 bases of the junction unmatched. The CDR3 length is 16 residues. Some clones are missing from TCRdb's copy, which holds only in-frame ones; the method was immunoSEQ multiplex PCR. The data show over 150,000 clones, approximately 90% seen once. The record originates from a study of T cell responses to AZD1222 COVID-19 vaccine. Overall study findings and caveats: Close to half of spike-specific TCRs reportedly recognize unmutated variant regions.

The chain joins TRBV7-9 to TRBJ2-7; 7 bases fit TRBD2. The clonotype was recovered from an adult in good health. This material consisted of peripheral blood, taken on day 0 of AZD1222 vaccination. CDR3 bases: TGTGCCAGCAGCTCGCGCCAGACTAGCCCCTCCTACGAGCAGTACTTC. This encodes CASSSRQTSPSYEQYF.